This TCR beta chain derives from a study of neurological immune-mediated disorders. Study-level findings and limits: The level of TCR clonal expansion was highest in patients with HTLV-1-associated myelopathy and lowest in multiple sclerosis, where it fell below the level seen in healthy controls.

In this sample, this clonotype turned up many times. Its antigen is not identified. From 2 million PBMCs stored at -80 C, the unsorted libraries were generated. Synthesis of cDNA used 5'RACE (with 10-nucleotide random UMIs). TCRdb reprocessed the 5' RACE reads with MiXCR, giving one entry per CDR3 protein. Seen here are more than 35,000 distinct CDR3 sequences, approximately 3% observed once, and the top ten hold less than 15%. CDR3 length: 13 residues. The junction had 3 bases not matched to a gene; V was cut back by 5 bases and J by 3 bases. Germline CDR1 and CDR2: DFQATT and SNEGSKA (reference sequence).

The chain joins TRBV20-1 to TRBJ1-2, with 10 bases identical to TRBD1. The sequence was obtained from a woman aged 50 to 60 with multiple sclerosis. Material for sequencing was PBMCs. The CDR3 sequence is CSARGTGDYGYTF. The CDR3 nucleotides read TGCAGTGCTCGAGGGACAGGGGACTATGGCTACACCTTC.